This entry concerns a single T cell receptor (beta chain). This sample is part of a study of early T cells in non-severe SARS-CoV-2 infection. Study-wide background: The input, bulk RNA from unsorted whole blood, was sequenced, and chains were unpaired.

Tagging with unique molecular identifiers was applied to individual cDNA molecules. TCRdb reprocessed the 5' RACE reads with MiXCR, giving one entry per CDR3 protein. The sample contains more than 90,000 distinct CDR3 sequences, 13% of which appear only once. CDR1 is MNHEY, CDR2 SVGAGI, per germline. The V end lost 4 bases, the J end lost 8 bases, and 17 bases lay between the germline ends. The CDR3 is 14 amino acids. V usage is TRBV6-5 and J usage is TRBJ1-2, with D hard to call. The sample comprised whole blood. The clonotype was recovered from an adult who was a healthcare worker with PCR-confirmed SARS-CoV-2 infection or an uninfected control (not recorded which). CDR3 DNA: TGTGCCAGCAGTTTGGAGCTCTCGGGGTTGGGCTACACCTTC. It encodes CASSLELSGLGYTF.